The 7 T cell receptor beta chains below come from one sample, sequenced in a study of regulatory and conventional T cells in RAG deficiency (dated by TCRdb to the late 2010s). Library method: the immunoSEQ multiplex PCR assay. TCRdb took over this immuneACCESS table, retaining in-frame rearrangements with V and J assigned. Such tables are incomplete; in checked studies, under half of the missing clones stem from an unresolved V gene, and the remainder is unexplained. This sample lists 9,400 or so clones; 89% were detected once. Over 1% of the sample is held by the ten biggest clonotypes. Regulatory T cells were purified from blood as CD4+CD25-high CD127-low cells before genomic DNA extraction. These data were likewise used in another study, on regulatory T cells. As that second study puts it: The multiplex PCR relied on 52 forward TRBV primers and 13 reverse TRBJ primers, and amplification bias was corrected through assay-based and computational methods.

Sequenced: Tregs sorted from blood. The source of these receptors is a human donor in good health.

The chain links TRBV5-6 to TRBJ1-2; D possibly corresponds to TRBD1 (6 bases). Germline CDR1 reads SGHDT; CDR2 reads YYEEEE. The CDR3 is 15 amino acids. The germline V and J ends were trimmed by 2 bases and 6 bases, with 17 bases remaining between them. DNA for the CDR3: TGTGCCAGCAGCTTCGGTCTGGGGGCGAGTCATGGCTACACCTTC. Translating gives CASSFGLGASHGYTF.

This chain joins TRBV6-1 and TRBJ1-1; no definite D call. The CDR3 extends over 14 amino acids. Germline lookup yields CDR1 MNHNS and CDR2 SASEGT. Trimming cost V 4 bases and J 0 bases, with 9 bases left between them. This chain's CDR3 is CASSGTVVNTEAFF. The CDR3 coding sequence is TGTGCCAGCAGTGGGACGGTGGTGAACACTGAAGCTTTCTTT.

This rearrangement joins TRBV5-1 to TRBJ1-2, with D unresolved. This CDR3 comprises 13 residues. Germline values: CDR1 SGHRS, CDR2 YFSETQ. With 0 bases removed from V and 6 bases from J, the gap between germline ends came to 9 bases. CDR3 coding DNA: TGCGCCAGCAGCTTGGCCAACGCAGATGGCTACACCTTC. Amino acid sequence: CASSLANADGYTF.

The chain employs TRBV5-1 and TRBJ2-1, with TRBD2 matching 10 bases. The CDR3 has 16 amino acids. The germline V gene has CDR1 SGHRS and CDR2 YFSETQ. With V trimmed by 4 bases and J by 1 base, 5 bases remained unmatched. CDR3 nucleotide sequence: TGCGCCAGCAGCCCGGTAGCGGGAGGTTCCTACAATGAGCAGTTCTTC. Translation gives CASSPVAGGSYNEQFF. Together with reference TRBV5-1 and TRBJ2-1, the CDR3 gives the full variable domain: KAGVTQTPRYLIKTRGQQVTLSCSPISGHRSVSWYQQTPGQGLQFLFEYFSETQRNKGNFPGRFSGRQFSNSRSEMNVSTLELGDSALYLCASSPVAGGSYNEQFFGPGTRLTVL.

The V and J genes are TRBV6-5 and TRBJ2-1; the match to TRBD2 covers 7 bases. Germline CDR1 and CDR2: MNHEY and SVGAGI. V dropped 4 bases and J dropped 0; count of bases not matched to a gene: 6. The CDR3 runs to 16 residues. The CDR3 reads CASSLNVAGSYNEQFF. The CDR3 DNA reads as TGTGCCAGCAGTTTGAACGTAGCGGGCTCCTACAATGAGCAGTTCTTC.

The J gene is TRBJ2-7, the V gene TRBV5-1; no clear D. CDR3 length: 14 residues. The V end lost 0 bases, the J end lost 3 bases, and 10 bases lay between the germline ends. The germline gives CDR1 SGHRS, CDR2 YFSETQ. CDR3 nucleotides: TGCGCCAGCAGCTTGGACAAGACATACTACGAGCAGTACTTC. Amino acid sequence: CASSLDKTYYEQYF.

The rearrangement joins TRBV7-6 to TRBJ2-5, with TRBD2 identical over 12 bases. Germline V gives CDR1 SGHVS, CDR2 FNYEAQ. CDR3 length: 16 residues. J lost 1 base, V lost 1 base, and 1 base had no gene match. The CDR3 DNA is TGTGCCAGCAGCTTAGAGGGACTAGCGGGCCAAGAGACCCAGTACTTC. Its translation: CASSLEGLAGQETQYF.